This T cell receptor (beta chain) was sequenced during a study of cytomegalovirus exposure and HLA in healthy donors. Overall study results and limits: HLA allele associations emerged for some 16,000 TCR beta sequences in a later analysis, at 0.05 false discovery rate.

Details on this clone: The antigen is undetermined.

From germline, CDR1 is SNHLY and CDR2 FYNNEI. V shed 1 base and J 8 bases; nucleotides not matched to a gene: 8. This CDR3 is built from 15 residues. Primers: 60 Vbeta forward and 13 Jbeta reverse. Clones were sequenced by immunoSEQ multiplex PCR, and TCRdb holds only the in-frame ones, with some missing. The top ten hold over 1.1% of the sample, which has about 160,000 clones, about three quarters seen once. Sequencing input: PBMCs. The receptor was isolated from a young man in good health and CMV-seronegative. The chain combines TRBV2 with TRBJ2-3; 8 nucleotides match TRBD2. The CDR3 protein is CASSEERGSVGTQYF. The CDR3 nucleotides are TGTGCCAGCAGTGAAGAGCGGGGGTCAGTAGGTACGCAGTATTTT. The entire variable domain, with the rest obtained from reference TRBV2 and TRBJ2-3, is as follows: EPEVTQTPSHQVTQMGQEVILRCVPISNHLYFYWYRQILGQKVEFLVSFYNNEISEKSEIFDDQFSVERPDGSNFTLKIRSTKLEDSAMYFCASSEERGSVGTQYFGPGTRLTVL.